The subject of this entry is one T cell receptor beta chain. This sample is drawn from a study of blood T cell repertoires in COVID-19. Produced via immunoSEQ multiplex PCR; TCRdb's table is partial and in-frame only. The table includes roughly 280,000 clones, approximately 82% detected once. Deletions cut 5 bases from V and 2 bases from J, with 13 bases between. Germline V gene lookup returns CDR1 MDHEN and CDR2 SYDVKM. This CDR3 contains 14 residues. The rearrangement uses TRBV28 and TRBJ2-7; D is uncertain. The receptor's source is a man between 60 and 75 years old who had recovered from COVID-19. Specimen: peripheral blood. The CDR3 loop reads CASSPNRPTYEQYF. For the CDR3, the DNA is TGTGCCAGCAGTCCAAACAGACCTACCTACGAGCAGTACTTC.